The 29 T cell receptor beta chains listed next were all sequenced from one sample in a study of CD8+ T cells in alopecia areata. The treatment is: oral pan-JAK inhibitor, 5-10 mg twice daily. RNA extraction and reverse transcription yielded cDNA as sequencing template. Generated by immunoSEQ multiplex PCR, the TCRdb table keeps only in-frame clones and is missing some. The sample contains roughly 190,000 clones, approximately 61% of which appear only once. This material consisted of CD4+ T cells sorted from blood, taken at week 24, from a patient treated with tofacitinib. The receptor source for this set is a human donor with alopecia areata.

This chain uses TRBV5-1 with TRBJ1-4; weak D call: TRBD1 (5 bases). The CDR3 length is 16 residues. From germline, CDR1 is SGHRS and CDR2 YFSETQ. V was pared by 4 bases and J by 2 bases, with 15 bases between. The CDR3 region is CASSPRDSKTNEKLFF. The CDR3 nucleotides are TGCGCCAGCAGCCCTCGGGACTCTAAGACTAATGAAAAACTGTTTTTT.

The chain links TRBV4-1 to TRBJ1-1; TRBD1 matches 10 bases. The V segment lost 8 bases and the J segment 11 bases; nucleotides outside the gene matches: 11. There are 13 residues in the CDR3. Germline-derived CDR1 and CDR2 are MGHRA and YSYEKL. The CDR3 DNA sequence: TGCGCCAGCCACTCCCGGGACAGGGGAAAGGCTTTCTTT. Amino acid sequence: CASHSRDRGKAFF.

There are a few counts of this clone. V gene TRBV5-6 combines with J gene TRBJ2-7; the match to TRBD1 covers 8 bases. CDR1 and CDR2 from the germline V gene are SGHDT and YYEEEE. After removal of 6 bases from V and 2 bases from J, the junction contained 10 bases not matched to a gene. The CDR3 runs to 15 residues. The chain's CDR3 is CASTHRPDRAYEQYF. The CDR3 coding sequence is TGTGCCAGCACTCACCGCCCGGACAGGGCCTACGAGCAGTACTTC.

The CDR3 sequence: CASSFSGGHTGELFF. As DNA, the CDR3 is TGTGCCAGCAGCTTTAGCGGGGGCCACACCGGGGAGCTGTTTTTT. The gene calls are TRBV6-5 and TRBJ2-2, with TRBD2 identical over 9 bases. V lost 6 bases, J lost 3 bases, and 5 bases stayed unmatched. This CDR3 contains 15 residues. CDR1 MNHEY and CDR2 SVGAGI come from the germline V gene.

This sequence joins TRBV29-1 and TRBJ2-4; D perhaps matches TRBD2 (6 bases). Germline values: CDR1 SQVTM, CDR2 ANQGSEA. The CDR3 sequence is 12 residues long. V lost 6 bases and J 9 bases, leaving 15 bases between the germline ends. The CDR3 is CSVGPRGGIQYF. CDR3 coding DNA: TGCAGCGTGGGACCGCGGGGAGGCATTCAGTACTTC.

The chain carries TRBV27 and TRBJ1-2; D gene uncertain. The germline gives CDR1 MNHEY, CDR2 SMNVEV (reference sequence). The V end lost 5 bases, the J end lost 8 bases, and 27 bases lay between the germline ends. This CDR3 region has 17 residues. For the CDR3, the DNA is TGTGCCAGCAGTCCCTCCTTAGAGGGCCATTTTGATCTCGGCTACACCTTC. It is translated as CASSPSLEGHFDLGYTF.

This clone was seen a few times. The chain is built from TRBV9 and TRBJ2-1, with D possibly TRBD2 on 7 matching bases. V lost 4 bases to trimming and J lost 0 bases, with 11 bases between them. The CDR3 extends over 15 amino acids. Per the germline V gene, CDR1 is SGDLS and CDR2 is YYNGEE. CDR3 amino acids: CASSRGASSYNEQFF. As DNA, the CDR3 is TGTGCCAGCAGCCGGGGGGCCAGCTCCTACAATGAGCAGTTCTTC.

This chain uses TRBV10-3 with TRBJ2-3; D unresolved. The CDR3 is 11 amino acids. Trimming took off 11 bases at V and 2 bases at J, with 8 bases between the two ends. In germline, CDR1 is ENHRY, CDR2 SYGVKD. CDR3 coding DNA: TGTGCCCCACCCCCCACAGATACGCAGTATTTT. The encoded protein is CAPPPTDTQYF.

A few counts support this clone. The V gene is TRBV9, the J gene TRBJ2-5, with 8 bases matching TRBD1. The CDR3 sequence is 12 residues long. Germline assignment: CDR1 SGDLS and CDR2 YYNGEE. Trimming took 5 bases from V and 9 from J; bases not matched to a gene: 6. The chain's CDR3 is CASRPGQGPQYF. CDR3 DNA sequence: TGTGCCAGCAGACCCGGACAGGGACCCCAGTACTTC.

The J gene is TRBJ2-2, the V gene TRBV28; D gene unclear. There are 12 residues in the CDR3. Germline V gene sequence: CDR1 MDHEN, CDR2 SYDVKM. V gave up 6 bases and J gave up 3 bases, with 5 bases separating them. CDR3 sequence (DNA): TGTGCCAGCAGCCATGACACCGGGGAGCTGTTTTTT. Its translation is CASSHDTGELFF.

The V call is TRBV30, the J call TRBJ1-1; tentatively, D is TRBD1 (6 bases). The germline CDR1 and CDR2 sequences are GTSNPN and SVGIG (reference sequence). This CDR3 has 15 residues. Trimming took 1 base from V and 5 from J, leaving 17 bases between them. The CDR3 nucleotides read TGTGCCTGGAGTGCCCCGAATGGGGGGGCGACTGAAGCTTTCTTT. This codes for CAWSAPNGGATEAFF.

The gene calls are TRBV7-2 and TRBJ2-2, with a tentative D call TRBD1 (6 bases). Germline V gene sequence: CDR1 SGHTA, CDR2 FQGNSA. The CDR3 spans 14 residues. The V end lost 2 bases, the J end lost 5 bases, and 9 bases lay between the germline ends. The CDR3 DNA reads as TGTGCCAGCAGCTTACAGGGGACAACCGGGGAGCTGTTTTTT. Residues: CASSLQGTTGELFF.

The V call is TRBV27, the J call TRBJ1-6; the match to TRBD1 covers 10 bases. Germline CDR1 MNHEY, CDR2 SMNVEV (reference sequence). V dropped 7 bases and J dropped 6; count of bases not matched to a gene: 3. The CDR3 totals 14 residues. CDR3 nucleotides: TGTGCCAGCACACGGGACAGGGGTAATTCACCCCTCCACTTT. It codes for CASTRDRGNSPLHF.

The V gene is TRBV25-1, the J gene TRBJ1-2; 7 nucleotides line up with TRBD1. The germline CDR1 and CDR2 sequences are MGHDK and SYGVNS. CDR3 size: 11 residues. V shed 6 bases, J shed 10 bases, and the junction held 5 bases outside the gene matches. CDR3 sequence: CASRGQAAYTF. The CDR3 coding sequence is TGTGCCAGCAGAGGACAGGCCGCCTACACCTTC.

The chain uses TRBV13 and TRBJ2-3, with 10 bases that match TRBD2. The J segment lost 2 bases and the V segment lost 4 bases, leaving 6 bases of the junction unmatched. This CDR3 spans 16 amino acids. CDR1 and CDR2 (germline): PRHDT, FYEKMQ (reference sequence). CDR3 loop: CASSSRSGGATDTQYF. Written as DNA, the CDR3 is TGTGCCAGCAGCTCTAGAAGCGGGGGGGCCACAGATACGCAGTATTTT.

V gene TRBV29-1 combines with J gene TRBJ1-1, with D perhaps matching TRBD1 (6 bases). CDR1 is SQVTM, CDR2 ANQGSEA, per germline. The CDR3 is made up of 16 amino acids. V lost 5 bases, J lost 4 bases, and 23 bases lay in between. The CDR3: CSVRGVWGPNGTEAFF. CDR3 in DNA: TGCAGCGTTCGAGGGGTTTGGGGGCCTAATGGCACTGAAGCTTTCTTT.

This rearrangement joins TRBV27 to TRBJ2-6; 9 bases agree with TRBD1. The CDR3 consists of 17 residues. The germline V gene encodes CDR1 MNHEY and CDR2 SMNVEV (reference sequence). V dropped 0 bases and J dropped 4; count of bases not matched to a gene: 4. The CDR3 bases are TGTGCCAGCAGTTTATCAACAGGGGGCGCAGGGGCCAACGTCCTGACTTTC. This encodes CASSLSTGGAGANVLTF.

This clone was counted a few times. V and J are TRBV14 and TRBJ1-6; D is ambiguous. V dropped 4 bases and J dropped 7 bases, with 14 bases sitting between them. Germline V CDR1 and CDR2: SGHDN, FVKESK. CDR3 length: 15 residues. The CDR3 protein is CASSPRATPNSPLHF. CDR3 DNA: TGTGCCAGCAGCCCCCGGGCCACTCCAAATTCACCCCTCCACTTT.

This clone has only a few counts. V usage is TRBV6-1 and J usage is TRBJ1-1; 9 positions agree with TRBD1. Germline CDR1 is MNHNS and CDR2 is SASEGT. Trimming at V came to 4 bases and at J to 11 bases, leaving 5 bases not matched to a gene. CDR3 length: 12 amino acids. CDR3 nucleotides: TGTGCCAGCAGTGTACAGGGGGCGGGTGCTTTCTTT. Translated: CASSVQGAGAFF.

This clone was observed a handful of times. The chain recombines TRBV10-3 with TRBJ2-7; possibly TRBD1 for D (6 bases). This CDR3 comprises 14 residues. Germline CDR1 ENHRY, CDR2 SYGVKD. Trimming pared 4 bases from V and 7 bases from J, leaving 17 bases between. CDR3: CAISAGVQSGEQYF. In DNA, the CDR3 is TGTGCCATCAGTGCAGGGGTACAGTCGGGTGAGCAGTACTTC.

This clone was detected only a few times. The chain couples TRBV5-4 to TRBJ1-2; D not resolved. Between the trimmed V and J ends, which lost 4 bases and 8 bases, there was a span of 21 bases. The CDR3 runs to 15 residues. The germline CDR1 and CDR2 sequences are SGHNT and YYREEE (reference sequence). CDR3 sequence reads: CASSERVTTSLGYTF. The CDR3 coding sequence is TGTGCCAGCAGCGAAAGGGTGACGACTTCGTTGGGCTACACCTTC. Looking up the rest from reference TRBV5-4 and TRBJ1-2 gives the full variable domain: ETGVTQSPTHLIKTRGQQVTLRCSSQSGHNTVSWYQQALGQGPQFIFQYYREEENGRGNFPPRFSGLQFPNYSSELNVNALELDDSALYLCASSERVTTSLGYTFGSGTRLTVV.

V is TRBV6-5 and J is TRBJ2-7; D perhaps matches TRBD1 (5 bases). Germline CDR1 and CDR2: MNHEY and SVGAGI. This CDR3 spans 15 amino acids. V was cut by 5 bases and J by 2 bases, with 16 bases left in between. The CDR3 nucleotides are TGTGCCAGCAGTCTTTACCACACAGGTCCCTACGAGCAGTACTTC. Translated, it gives CASSLYHTGPYEQYF.

Concerning this clone: Different DNA sequences within this sample yield the same CDR3. V usage is TRBV5-1 and J usage is TRBJ1-1; no clear D. CDR1 is SGHRS and CDR2 is YFSETQ in the germline V gene. CDR3 length: 14 residues. Trimming stripped 0 bases from V and 1 base from J, with 7 bases between. This chain's CDR3 is CASSLGQTNTEAFF. CDR3 in DNA: TGCGCCAGCAGCTTGGGCCAGACGAACACTGAAGCTTTCTTT.

V usage is TRBV15 and J usage is TRBJ1-5; no clear D. The CDR3 is made up of 17 amino acids. CDR1 and CDR2 from the germline V gene are LNHNV and YYDKDF (reference sequence). Trimming removed 3 bases from V and 6 bases from J, with 21 bases in between. This chain's CDR3 is CATSSAPAGMSIQPQHF. The CDR3 nucleotides are TGTGCCACCAGCAGTGCCCCGGCTGGGATGTCTATTCAGCCCCAGCATTTT.

Only a few counts were recorded for this clone. The chain carries TRBV10-1 and TRBJ1-5; D gene unclear. Trimming took 8 bases from V and 4 from J, leaving 6 bases between them. Germline V gene sequence: CDR1 WNHNN, CDR2 SYGVQD (reference sequence). The CDR3 loop spans 11 amino acids. The CDR3 spells CASSMNQPQHF. The CDR3 DNA reads TGCGCCAGCTCGATGAATCAGCCCCAGCATTTT.

This clone was seen just once. The V call is TRBV27, the J call TRBJ1-5, with 8 bases matching TRBD1. V gave up 3 bases and J gave up 1 base; unmatched junction bases: 14. Looked up from germline, CDR1 is MNHEY and CDR2 is SMNVEV (reference sequence). The CDR3 extends over 19 amino acids. CDR3 protein: CASSFSPLGTGSSNQPQHF. The CDR3 DNA sequence: TGTGCCAGCAGTTTCTCCCCGCTGGGGACAGGTTCGAGCAATCAGCCCCAGCATTTT.

The chain recombines TRBV9 with TRBJ1-5, with 7 positions matching TRBD1. V trimming: 0 bases; J trimming: 7 bases; junction bases outside the gene matches: 4. CDR3 size: 14 residues. The germline gives CDR1 SGDLS, CDR2 YYNGEE. CDR3 nucleotide sequence: TGTGCCAGCAGCGTAGAAGGGGGCGGGCAGCCCCAGCATTTT. This gives the protein CASSVEGGGQPQHF.

This clone was observed once. The genes are TRBV29-1 and TRBJ2-5; 8 nucleotides line up with TRBD1. CDR1 is SQVTM and CDR2 is ANQGSEA in the germline V gene. V lost 8 bases to trimming and J lost 4 bases; unmatched junction nucleotides: 12. CDR3 length: 14 residues. The CDR3 DNA is TGCAGCTCTGGACAGGGCCTAGGAGGAGAGACCCAGTACTTC. Its protein is CSSGQGLGGETQYF.

The chain combines TRBV29-1 with TRBJ1-2, with D unresolved. The CDR3 length is 12 residues. CDR1 and CDR2 (germline): SQVTM, ANQGSEA. V was trimmed by 0 bases and J by 6 bases, leaving 8 bases between them. CDR3 DNA sequence: TGCAGCGTTGAAGATCCCAGCGATGGCTACACCTTC. Protein sequence: CSVEDPSDGYTF.